These 10 T cell receptor beta chains came from one sample sequenced in a study of blood T cell repertoires in COVID-19. Generated by immunoSEQ multiplex PCR, the TCRdb table keeps only in-frame clones and is missing some. The top ten clones hold under 8% of a sample with 55,000 to 75,000 clones, around nine tenths of them seen once. Sequencing input: peripheral blood. The receptors were sampled from a human donor with active COVID-19. The donor label of this sample is uncertain.

The chain has TRBV27 and TRBJ1-4; D is uncertain. The CDR3 is 15 residues long. Trimming pared 8 bases from V and 7 bases from J, leaving 20 bases between. The germline CDR1 and CDR2 sequences are MNHEY and SMNVEV (reference sequence). CDR3 residues: CASRPFAGSSEKLFF. In nucleotides, the CDR3 is TGTGCCAGCCGTCCTTTCGCAGGCTCTTCTGAAAAACTGTTTTTT. The full variable domain, its missing parts supplied by reference TRBV27 and TRBJ1-4, is EAQVTQNPRYLITVTGKKLTVTCSQNMNHEYMSWYRQDPGLGLRQIYYSMNVEVTDKGDVPEGYKVSRKEKRNFPLILESPSPNQTSLYFCASRPFAGSSEKLFFGSGTQLSVL.

The CDR3 sequence: CASSQEPGAWTGELFF. Here the CDR3 DNA reads TGCGCCAGCAGCCAAGAACCAGGGGCATGGACCGGGGAGCTGTTTTTT. The chain joins TRBV4-3 to TRBJ2-2, with D tentatively TRBD1 (6 bases). There are 16 residues in the CDR3. V shed 0 bases and J shed 5 bases, with 13 bases lying between them. In germline, CDR1 is LGHNA, CDR2 YSLEER.

The chain combines TRBV6-6 with TRBJ1-5; the D is unclear. V gave up 4 bases and J gave up 1 base, with 8 bases separating them. CDR3 size: 14 residues. Per the germline V gene, CDR1 is MNHNY and CDR2 is SVGAGI (reference sequence). DNA for the CDR3: TGTGCCAGCAGTTCTCCGGGGAGCAATCAGCCCCAGCATTTT. This gives the protein CASSSPGSNQPQHF.

This sequence joins TRBV6-1 and TRBJ1-1, with 7 bases fitting TRBD1. CDR3 length: 13 amino acids. With 2 bases clipped from V and 10 bases from J, the junction kept 7 bases outside the gene matches. CDR1 and CDR2 from the germline V gene are MNHNS and SASEGT. The CDR3 DNA is TGTGCCAGCAGTGAAAGGGGGCCGGGCAGAGCTTTCTTT. Its translation is CASSERGPGRAFF.

The J gene is TRBJ2-2, the V gene TRBV5-1, with 14 positions matching TRBD2. Per the germline V gene, CDR1 is SGHRS and CDR2 is YFSETQ. There are 19 residues in the CDR3. Losses at the gene ends were 4 bases for V and 4 bases for J; bases not matched to a gene: 12. The DNA for the CDR3 is TGCGCCAGCAGCCTGGGACTAGCGGGAGTCGGGCATGTCACCGGGGAGCTGTTTTTT. It encodes CASSLGLAGVGHVTGELFF.

The V gene is TRBV4-1, the J gene TRBJ2-2; tentatively, D is TRBD1 (6 bases). Trimming took 0 bases from V and 2 from J, leaving 10 bases between them. Germline values: CDR1 MGHRA, CDR2 YSYEKL. The CDR3 spans 16 residues. The CDR3 loop reads CASSQEGARNTGELFF. DNA of the CDR3: TGCGCCAGCAGCCAAGAGGGGGCCAGAAACACCGGGGAGCTGTTTTTT.

The count of this clone is one. V and J are TRBV30 and TRBJ2-3, with 7 bases matching TRBD2. Looked up from germline, CDR1 is GTSNPN and CDR2 is SVGIG (reference sequence). The V gene end was trimmed by 2 bases and the J gene end by 5 bases; junction bases not matched to a gene: 10. This CDR3 contains 15 residues. CDR3 DNA sequence: TGTGCCTGGAGTTACCTGGGGGGGGATGTAGATACGCAGTATTTT. As protein: CAWSYLGGDVDTQYF.

In its sample, this clone was seen a few times. The chain carries TRBV10-1 and TRBJ1-5, with 7 nucleotides matching TRBD1. J was trimmed by 6 bases and V by 8 bases; bases with no gene match: 16. Germline V gene data show CDR1 as WNHNN and CDR2 as SYGVQD (reference sequence). The CDR3 sequence is 16 residues long. CDR3: CASALKEVGGSQPQHF. In DNA, the CDR3 is TGCGCCAGCGCGCTTAAAGAGGTAGGGGGCAGTCAGCCCCAGCATTTT.

The chain links TRBV25-1 to TRBJ1-5, with D perhaps TRBD1 (6 bases). Trimming stripped 8 bases from V and 0 bases from J, with 11 bases between. There are 14 residues in the CDR3. CDR1 is MGHDK, CDR2 SYGVNS, per germline. Written as DNA, the CDR3 is TGTGCCAGCGGGGACACATATAGCAATCAGCCCCAGCATTTT. As protein: CASGDTYSNQPQHF.

Worth noting for this clone: Mismatch with germline at one junction end may stem from a read error. V gene TRBV2 combines with J gene TRBJ2-7; 7 bases align to TRBD1. The CDR3 has 13 amino acids. Germline V gene lookup returns CDR1 SNHLY and CDR2 FYNNEI. CDR3: CASSQATGARQYF. DNA for the CDR3: TGTGCCAGCAGTCAAGCTACAGGGGCGCGGCAGTACTTC.